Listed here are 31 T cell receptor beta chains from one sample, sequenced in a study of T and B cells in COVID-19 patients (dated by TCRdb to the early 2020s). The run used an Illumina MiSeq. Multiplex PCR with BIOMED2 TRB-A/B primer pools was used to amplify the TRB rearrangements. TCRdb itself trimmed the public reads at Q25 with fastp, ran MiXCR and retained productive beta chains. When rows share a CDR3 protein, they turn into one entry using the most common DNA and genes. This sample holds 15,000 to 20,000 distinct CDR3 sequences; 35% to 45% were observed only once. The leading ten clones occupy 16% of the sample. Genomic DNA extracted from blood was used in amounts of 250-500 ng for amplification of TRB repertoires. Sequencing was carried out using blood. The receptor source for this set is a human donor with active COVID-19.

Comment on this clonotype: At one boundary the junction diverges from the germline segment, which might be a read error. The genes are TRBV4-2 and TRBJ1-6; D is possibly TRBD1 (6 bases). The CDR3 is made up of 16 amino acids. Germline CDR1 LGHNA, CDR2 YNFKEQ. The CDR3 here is CASSQDNGQTNSPLHF. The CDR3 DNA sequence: TGCGCCAGCAGCCAAGATAACGGACAGACAAATTCACCCCTCCACTTT.

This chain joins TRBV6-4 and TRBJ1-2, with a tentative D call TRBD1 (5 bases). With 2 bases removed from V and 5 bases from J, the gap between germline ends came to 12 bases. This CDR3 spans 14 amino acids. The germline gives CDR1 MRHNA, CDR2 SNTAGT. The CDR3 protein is CASSDLDKNYGYTF. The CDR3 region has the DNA TGTGCCAGCAGTGACCTGGACAAGAATTATGGCTACACCTTC.

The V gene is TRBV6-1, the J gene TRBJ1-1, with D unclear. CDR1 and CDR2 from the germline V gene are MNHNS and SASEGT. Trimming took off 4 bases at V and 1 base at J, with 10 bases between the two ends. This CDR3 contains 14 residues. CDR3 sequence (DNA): TGTGCCAGCAGTGTTAAAACACAGAACACTGAAGCTTTCTTT. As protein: CASSVKTQNTEAFF.

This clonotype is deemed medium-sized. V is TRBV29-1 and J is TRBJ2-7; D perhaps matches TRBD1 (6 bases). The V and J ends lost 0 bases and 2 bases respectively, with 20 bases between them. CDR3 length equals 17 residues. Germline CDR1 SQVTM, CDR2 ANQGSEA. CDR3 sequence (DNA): TGCAGCGTTGAAGAGGGTGGCGAGACAGGAGTTACCTACGAGCAGTACTTC. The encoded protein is CSVEEGGETGVTYEQYF.

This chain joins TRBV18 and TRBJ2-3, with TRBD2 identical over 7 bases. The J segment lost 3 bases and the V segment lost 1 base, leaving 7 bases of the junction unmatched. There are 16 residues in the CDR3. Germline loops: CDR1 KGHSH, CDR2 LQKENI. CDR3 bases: TGTGCCAGCTCACCACTGGCGGGGGTCGGAACAGATACGCAGTATTTT. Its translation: CASSPLAGVGTDTQYF.

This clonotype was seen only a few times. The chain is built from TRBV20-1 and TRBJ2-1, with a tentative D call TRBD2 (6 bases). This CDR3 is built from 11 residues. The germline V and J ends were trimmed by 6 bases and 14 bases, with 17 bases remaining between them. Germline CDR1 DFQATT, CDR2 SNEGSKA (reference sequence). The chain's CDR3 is CSASDPSVEFF. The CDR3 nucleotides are TGCAGTGCGTCGGACCCTAGCGTTGAGTTCTTC.

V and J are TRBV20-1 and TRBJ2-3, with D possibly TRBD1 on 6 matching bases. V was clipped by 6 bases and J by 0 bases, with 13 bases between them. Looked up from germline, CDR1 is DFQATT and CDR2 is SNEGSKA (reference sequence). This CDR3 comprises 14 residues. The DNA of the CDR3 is TGCAGTGCAACCGGGACACTCAGCACAGATACGCAGTATTTT. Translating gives CSATGTLSTDTQYF.

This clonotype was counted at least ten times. CDR3 nucleotide sequence: TGTGCCAGCGTCGGGAGCGGGGGGGCCATAGATACGCAGTATTTT. Protein product: CASVGSGGAIDTQYF. V gene TRBV6-6 combines with J gene TRBJ2-3; 10 bases are a match to TRBD2. The ends lost 8 bases at V and 5 bases at J; junction bases unmatched: 10. Germline V gives CDR1 MNHNY, CDR2 SVGAGI (reference sequence). The length of the CDR3 is 15 residues.

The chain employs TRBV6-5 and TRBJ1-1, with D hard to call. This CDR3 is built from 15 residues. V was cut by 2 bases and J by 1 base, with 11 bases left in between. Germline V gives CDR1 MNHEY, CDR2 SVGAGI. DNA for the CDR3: TGTGCCAGCAGTTACGGGAGAGGGCAGAACACTGAAGCTTTCTTT. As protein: CASSYGRGQNTEAFF.

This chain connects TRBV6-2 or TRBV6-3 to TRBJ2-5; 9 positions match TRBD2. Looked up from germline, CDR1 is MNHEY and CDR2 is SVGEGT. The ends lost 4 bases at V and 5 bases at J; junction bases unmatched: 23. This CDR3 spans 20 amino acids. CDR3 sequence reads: CASSLSPPSRLAVPRETQYF. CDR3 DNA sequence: TGTGCCAGCAGTTTATCACCCCCGTCCCGACTAGCGGTCCCTAGGGAGACCCAGTACTTC.

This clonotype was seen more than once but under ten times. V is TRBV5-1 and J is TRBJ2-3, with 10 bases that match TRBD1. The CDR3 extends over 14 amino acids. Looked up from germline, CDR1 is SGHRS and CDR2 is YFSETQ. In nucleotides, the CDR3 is TGCGCATCCACCGGGACAGGGGCTGGGTATACGCAGTATTTT. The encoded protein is CASTGTGAGYTQYF. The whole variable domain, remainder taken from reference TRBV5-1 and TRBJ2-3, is KAGVTQTPRYLIKTRGQQVTLSCSPISGHRSVSWYQQTPGQGLQFLFEYFSETQRNKGNFPGRFSGRQFSNSRSEMNVSTLELGDSALYLCASTGTGAGYTQYFGPGTRLTVL.

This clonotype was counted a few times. This CDR3 reads CASSPFPGGGEKLFF. CDR3 DNA: TGTGCCAGCTCACCTTTCCCGGGGGGAGGAGAAAAACTGTTTTTT. The chain is built from TRBV18 and TRBJ1-4; D is perhaps TRBD1 (5 bases). V shed 3 bases and J shed 8 bases, with 16 bases lying between them. Germline-derived CDR1 and CDR2 are KGHSH and LQKENI. The CDR3 covers 15 residues.

The CDR3 is CASSSGTPSGNTIYF. CDR3 in DNA: TGTGCCAGCAGTTCCGGGACACCCTCTGGAAACACCATATATTTT. The chain has TRBV6-5 and TRBJ1-3; tentatively, D is TRBD1 (6 bases). The germline V gene encodes CDR1 MNHEY and CDR2 SVGAGI. Trimming removed 4 bases at V and 0 bases at J, with 10 bases between. The CDR3 contains 15 residues.

In nucleotides, the CDR3 is TGTGCCAGTAGTATCTCGACCCCAGCTAACTATGGCTACACCTTC. Residues: CASSISTPANYGYTF. This chain links TRBV19 with TRBJ1-2, with D uncertain. The CDR3 contains 15 residues. The germline CDR1 and CDR2 sequences are LNHDA and SQIVND (reference sequence). With 3 bases removed from V and 0 bases from J, the gap between germline ends came to 11 bases.

In nucleotides, the CDR3 is TGTGCCACCAGTGATTTTTTGGATACGCAGTATTTT. This sequence encodes CATSDFLDTQYF. The rearrangement joins TRBV24-1 to TRBJ2-3; no reliable D call. Looked up from germline, CDR1 is KGHDR and CDR2 is SFDVKD. The CDR3 sequence is 12 residues long. With 1 base removed from V and 6 bases from J, the gap between germline ends came to 4 bases.

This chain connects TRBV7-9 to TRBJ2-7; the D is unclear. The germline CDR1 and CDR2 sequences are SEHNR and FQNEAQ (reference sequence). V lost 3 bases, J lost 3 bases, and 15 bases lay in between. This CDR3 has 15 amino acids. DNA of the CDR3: TGTGCCAGCAGCTTTGGATATCACCCCTTCTACGAGCAGTACTTC. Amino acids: CASSFGYHPFYEQYF.

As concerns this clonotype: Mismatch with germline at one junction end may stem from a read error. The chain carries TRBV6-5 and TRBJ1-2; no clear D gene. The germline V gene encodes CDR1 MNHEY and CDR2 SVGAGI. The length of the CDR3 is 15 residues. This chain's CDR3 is CAISAGLELSYGYTF. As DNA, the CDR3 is TGTGCCATCAGTGCAGGTCTGGAACTCAGCTATGGCTACACCTTC.

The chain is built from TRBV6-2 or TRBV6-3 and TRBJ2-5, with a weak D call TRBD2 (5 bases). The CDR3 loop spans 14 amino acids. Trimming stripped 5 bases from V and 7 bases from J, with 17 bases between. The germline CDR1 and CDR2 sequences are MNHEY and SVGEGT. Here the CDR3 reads CASSSTRAAVTQYF. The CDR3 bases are TGTGCCAGCAGTAGTACTAGGGCGGCGGTGACCCAGTACTTC.

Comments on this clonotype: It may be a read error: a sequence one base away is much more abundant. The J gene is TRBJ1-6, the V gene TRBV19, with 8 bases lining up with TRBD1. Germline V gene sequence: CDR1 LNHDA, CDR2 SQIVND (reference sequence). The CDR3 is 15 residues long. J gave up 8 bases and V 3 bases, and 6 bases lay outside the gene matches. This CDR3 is CASSIEVQGDSPLHF. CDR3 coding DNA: TGTGCCAGTAGTATCGAGGTACAGGGGGATTCACCCCTCCACTTT.

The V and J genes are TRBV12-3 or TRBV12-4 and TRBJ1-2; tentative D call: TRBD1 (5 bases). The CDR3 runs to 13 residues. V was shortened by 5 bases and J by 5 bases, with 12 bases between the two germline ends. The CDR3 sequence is CASSQQGGYGYTF. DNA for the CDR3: TGTGCCAGCAGTCAGCAGGGCGGGTATGGCTACACCTTC.

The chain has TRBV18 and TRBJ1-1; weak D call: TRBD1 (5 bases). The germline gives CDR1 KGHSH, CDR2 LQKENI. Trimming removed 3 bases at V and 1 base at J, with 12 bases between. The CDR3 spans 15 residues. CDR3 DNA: TGTGCCAGCTCACCCAGAATGACAGAGAACACTGAAGCTTTCTTT. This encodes CASSPRMTENTEAFF.

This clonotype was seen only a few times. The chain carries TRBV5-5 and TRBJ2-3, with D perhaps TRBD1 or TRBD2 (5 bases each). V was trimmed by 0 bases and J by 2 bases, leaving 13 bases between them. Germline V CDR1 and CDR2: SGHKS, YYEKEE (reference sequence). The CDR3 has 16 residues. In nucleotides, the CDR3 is TGTGCCAGCAGCTTGGATTTGGGGACGGTCACAGATACGCAGTATTTT. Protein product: CASSLDLGTVTDTQYF.

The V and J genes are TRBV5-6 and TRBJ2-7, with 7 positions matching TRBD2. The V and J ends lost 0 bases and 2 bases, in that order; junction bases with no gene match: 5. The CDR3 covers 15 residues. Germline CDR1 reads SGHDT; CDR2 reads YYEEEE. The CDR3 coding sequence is TGTGCCAGCAGCTTGGGTTGGGGAGGGACCTACGAGCAGTACTTC. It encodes CASSLGWGGTYEQYF. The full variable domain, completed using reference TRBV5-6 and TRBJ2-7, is DAGVTQSPTHLIKTRGQQVTLRCSPKSGHDTVSWYQQALGQGPQFIFQYYEEEERQRGNFPDRFSGHQFPNYSSELNVNALLLGDSALYLCASSLGWGGTYEQYFGPGTRLTVT.

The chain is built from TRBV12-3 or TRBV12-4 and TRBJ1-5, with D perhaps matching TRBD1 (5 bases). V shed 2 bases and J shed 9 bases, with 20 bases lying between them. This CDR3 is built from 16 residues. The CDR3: CASSLRAGRLKGPQHF. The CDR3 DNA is TGTGCCAGCAGTTTAAGGGCAGGGCGCCTAAAGGGGCCCCAGCATTTT.

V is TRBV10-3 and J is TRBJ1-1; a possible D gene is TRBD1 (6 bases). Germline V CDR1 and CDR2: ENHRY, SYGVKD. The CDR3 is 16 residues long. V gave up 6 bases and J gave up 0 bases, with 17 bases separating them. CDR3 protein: CAISPGVGRMNTEAFF. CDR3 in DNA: TGTGCCATCAGCCCAGGGGTGGGCAGGATGAACACTGAAGCTTTCTTT.

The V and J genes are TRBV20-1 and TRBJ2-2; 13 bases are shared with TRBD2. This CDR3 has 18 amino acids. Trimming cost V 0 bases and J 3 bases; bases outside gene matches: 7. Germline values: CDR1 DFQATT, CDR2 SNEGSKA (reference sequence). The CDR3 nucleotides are TGCAGTGCTAGAGATGCAACTAGCGGGGGGGCAGACACCGGGGAGCTGTTTTTT. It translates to CSARDATSGGADTGELFF.

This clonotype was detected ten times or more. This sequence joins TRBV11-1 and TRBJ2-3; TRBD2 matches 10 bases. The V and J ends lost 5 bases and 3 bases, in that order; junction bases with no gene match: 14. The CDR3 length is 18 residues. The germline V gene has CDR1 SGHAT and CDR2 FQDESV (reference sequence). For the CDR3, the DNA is TGTGCCAGCAGCCTAAGGGGGAGCGGGGGGGCGGAGACAGATACGCAGTATTTT. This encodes CASSLRGSGGAETDTQYF.

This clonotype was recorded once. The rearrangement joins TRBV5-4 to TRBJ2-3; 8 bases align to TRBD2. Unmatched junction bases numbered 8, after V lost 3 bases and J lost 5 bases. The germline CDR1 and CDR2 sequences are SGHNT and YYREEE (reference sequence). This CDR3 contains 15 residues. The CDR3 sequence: CASSSFRAGEDTQYF. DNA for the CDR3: TGTGCCAGCAGCTCCTTTAGAGCGGGGGAAGATACGCAGTATTTT.

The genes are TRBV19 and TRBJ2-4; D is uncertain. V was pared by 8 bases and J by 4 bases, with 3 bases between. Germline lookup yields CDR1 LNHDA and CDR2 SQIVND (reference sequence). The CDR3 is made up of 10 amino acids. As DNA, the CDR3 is TGTGCCAGTGGAAAAAACATTCAGTACTTC. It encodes CASGKNIQYF.

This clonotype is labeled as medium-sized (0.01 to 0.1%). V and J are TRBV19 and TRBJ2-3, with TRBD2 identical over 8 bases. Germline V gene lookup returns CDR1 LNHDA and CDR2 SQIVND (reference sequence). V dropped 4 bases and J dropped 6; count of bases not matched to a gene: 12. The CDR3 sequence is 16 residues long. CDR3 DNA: TGTGCCAGTAGTACGGGAGGGGCCCCCAAATTGGATACGCAGTATTTT. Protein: CASSTGGAPKLDTQYF.

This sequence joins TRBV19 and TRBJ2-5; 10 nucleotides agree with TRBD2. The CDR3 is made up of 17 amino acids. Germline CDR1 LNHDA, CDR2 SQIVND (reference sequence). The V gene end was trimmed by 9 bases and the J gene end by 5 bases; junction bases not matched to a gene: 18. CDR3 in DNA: TGTGCCAGCAGTGTCTTGGACGGGACTAGCGCTGGGGAGACCCAGTACTTC. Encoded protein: CASSVLDGTSAGETQYF.